The following is a T cell receptor (beta chain) sequence with its context. Its antigen is currently not known. Base qualities are not at hand, and no much larger clone is one base apart. The data originate from a study of a mutant IDH1 vaccine in newly diagnosed glioma (dated by TCRdb to 2020 to 2022). For context, the study as a whole: Patients were given eight vaccinations, in weeks 1, 3, 5, 7, 11, 15, 19 and 23, which matched visits V03 through V10. The approximately 30 treated patients were approximately 62% male and about 40% female, with a mean age of approximately 40 years. Before enrollment, most patients had been given radiochemotherapy with temozolomide as standard therapy, while the rest had received either radiotherapy alone or temozolomide alone. Vaccination was initiated 4-6 weeks after radiotherapy alone, or concurrently with temozolomide cycles in the chemotherapy-containing groups. Longitudinal TCRB deep sequencing was done for 25 to 30 treated patients, wherever samples were available for exploratory analyses. Peripheral blood was collected at six visits: V03 (baseline), V05, V07, V10, V12 and V13. General findings and caveats noted by the study authors: No apparent relationship was observed between pseudoprogression and alterations in the top peripheral T cell clonotypes detected by TCRB sequencing. The authors stated that sample limitations prevented analyses of patient blood samples from being reproduced. Immune responses induced by the vaccine were seen in about 93% of patients across multiple MHC alleles. PBMC samples for TCRB deep sequencing were selected based on availability.

In light of the paper, this sample's time point label describes: week 11, during vaccination. A 20-mer mutant IDH1 peptide at 300 micrograms in Montanide made up each vaccine dose, which was injected subcutaneously together with topical imiquimod. Donors had newly diagnosed WHO grade 3 or 4 IDH1-mutant astrocytomas with loss of nuclear ATRX. The samples were drawn from NOA16, a multicentre, single-arm, open-label phase I trial in Germany that tested a mutant IDH1 peptide vaccine in humans for the first time. Genomic DNA for TCRB sequencing was extracted from EDTA blood using the DNeasy Blood and Tissue Kit. The junction carries 12 bases between V and J, which are trimmed by 5 bases and 2 bases respectively. Sequences GTSNPN (CDR1) and SVGIG (CDR2) are obtained from the germline V gene (reference sequence). Reading from cysteine to phenylalanine, the CDR3 counts 13 amino acids. Just CDR3 DNA is preserved here, 39 bases in frame from base 1.

Preparation of the library involved the immunoSEQ multiplex PCR assay. The hsTCRB Kit was used according to the manufacturer's protocol to amplify rearranged TCR beta chain sequences. Sequencing of TCRB libraries was carried out on an Illumina MiSeq. Regarding the original processing steps: Demultiplexing, trimming and gene mapping were performed with the kit vendor's proprietary platform. In TCRdb, the immuneACCESS table is reduced to in-frame sequences with V and J assigned. These tables do not hold every clone; where another copy was compared, an unresolved V gene accounts for under half, and the others remain unexplained. V and J calls and clone size come straight from that table; D and trimming were deduced from the DNA. The sample table shows 110,000 or so clones, and under 90% are seen once. The ten top clones hold 0.55% to 0.7% of the sample.

The material sequenced was PBMCs, taken from a glioma patient whose treatment included an IDH1 peptide vaccine. The clonotype originates from a woman in her fifties or sixties with glioma. The receptor chain draws on TRBV30 and TRBJ1-1; no D gene is confidently identified. The bases are TGTGCCTGGGATCGGCGGGGAAACACTGAAGCTTTCTTT. The translation is CAWDRRGNTEAFF.